The rows below give T cell receptor beta chains drawn from one sample of a study of cytomegalovirus exposure and HLA in healthy donors. This table comes from immunoSEQ multiplex PCR, and its TCRdb copy is limited to in-frame clones, with some not included. The sample has approximately 190,000 clones, around 88% seen once. Input material: PBMCs. These receptors were collected from a man in his forties in good health and CMV-seropositive. Each CDR3 is given with its conserved first and last residue. Fields, in order: CDR3 DNA, CDR3 protein, J gene, clone size, V gene, D gene. The D gene is left open where the match is weak. Size tells how often a clone was seen (once, few, many) or the class of an expanded clone, and some rows leave it out.

cdr3_nt: TGTGCCAGCAGCCCGGCGGGGGCCGGAGGCTACACCTTC
cdr3_aa: CASSPAGAGGYTF
j_call: TRBJ1-2
clone_size: .
v_call: TRBV7-9
d_call: .

cdr3_nt: TGTGCCAGTATCGACTATCGGCGGGGGGCCGCCGGGGAGCTGTTTTTT
cdr3_aa: CASIDYRRGAAGELFF
j_call: TRBJ2-2
clone_size: .
v_call: TRBV19
d_call: TRBD2

cdr3_nt: TGTGCCAGCCATACTGGGGGGGTTGATGAAAAACTGTTTTTT
cdr3_aa: CASHTGGVDEKLFF
j_call: TRBJ1-4
clone_size: .
v_call: TRBV6-1
d_call: .

cdr3_nt: TGTGCCAGCAGCATTGACAGTCCCGTCTATGGCTACACCTTC
cdr3_aa: CASSIDSPVYGYTF
j_call: TRBJ1-2
clone_size: .
v_call: TRBV5-4
d_call: .

cdr3_nt: TGTGCCAGCAGCGGACGGGGGGGTGCGAACACTGAAGCTTTCTTT
cdr3_aa: CASSGRGGANTEAFF
j_call: TRBJ1-1
clone_size: .
v_call: TRBV7-9
d_call: .

cdr3_nt: TGCAGCGTTGAGGGGACAGACGAAGCTTTCTTT
cdr3_aa: CSVEGTDEAFF
j_call: TRBJ1-1
clone_size: .
v_call: TRBV29-1
d_call: TRBD1

cdr3_nt: TGTGCCAGCAGTTTCGGACAGGGACTGTACTTC
cdr3_aa: CASSFGQGLYF
j_call: TRBJ2-5
clone_size: .
v_call: TRBV6-5
d_call: TRBD1

cdr3_nt: TGTGCCAGCAGCTCCGGGACTAGCGGGAACACCGGGGAGCTGTTTTTT
cdr3_aa: CASSSGTSGNTGELFF
j_call: TRBJ2-2
clone_size: .
v_call: TRBV5-4
d_call: TRBD2

cdr3_nt: TGTGCCAGCAGCCAGGTCCCGGGACAGGGCCAGAATGAAAAACTGTTTTTT
cdr3_aa: CASSQVPGQGQNEKLFF
j_call: TRBJ1-4
clone_size: .
v_call: TRBV4-2
d_call: TRBD1

cdr3_nt: TGTGCCACCAGCAGAGGACAGGATACTCAGCCCCAGCATTTT
cdr3_aa: CATSRGQDTQPQHF
j_call: TRBJ1-5
clone_size: .
v_call: TRBV15
d_call: .

cdr3_nt: TGTGCCAGCAGCTTAGCTAGGGGGACTGAAGCTTTCTTT
cdr3_aa: CASSLARGTEAFF
j_call: TRBJ1-1
clone_size: once
v_call: TRBV7-6
d_call: .

cdr3_nt: TGTGCCAGCAGCTTGGGAGGCGAGGGTCTTGAGCAGTACTTC
cdr3_aa: CASSLGGEGLEQYF
j_call: TRBJ2-7
clone_size: few
v_call: TRBV7-8
d_call: .

cdr3_nt: TGTGCCAGCAGCCAGACTAACAATGAGCAGTTCTTC
cdr3_aa: CASSQTNNEQFF
j_call: TRBJ2-1
clone_size: .
v_call: TRBV4-2
d_call: .

cdr3_nt: TGTGCCAGCAAGACTACAGGGGTTTGGGGCTACACCTTC
cdr3_aa: CASKTTGVWGYTF
j_call: TRBJ1-2
clone_size: .
v_call: TRBV6-1
d_call: TRBD1

cdr3_nt: TGTGCCACCAGCAGAGTATCGGGACTAGCTAACGAGCAGTACTTC
cdr3_aa: CATSRVSGLANEQYF
j_call: TRBJ2-7
clone_size: .
v_call: TRBV15
d_call: TRBD2

cdr3_nt: TGTGCCAGCAGGGAGGGTGGGTACGAGCAGTACTTC
cdr3_aa: CASREGGYEQYF
j_call: TRBJ2-7
clone_size: .
v_call: TRBV28
d_call: .

cdr3_nt: TGTGCCAGCAGCTTGACTAGTACTAGCACAGATACGCAGTATTTT
cdr3_aa: CASSLTSTSTDTQYF
j_call: TRBJ2-3
clone_size: .
v_call: TRBV5-4
d_call: .

cdr3_nt: TGTGCCAGCAGCGCGACCCAAATTACGGGAGGGCAAAACACCGGGGAGCTGTTTTTT
cdr3_aa: CASSATQITGGQNTGELFF
j_call: TRBJ2-2
clone_size: .
v_call: TRBV27
d_call: TRBD2

cdr3_nt: TGTGCCAGCAGCCGACTGGGACTAGCGGGGGGTGGGCAGCAGTTCTTC
cdr3_aa: CASSRLGLAGGGQQFF
j_call: TRBJ2-1
clone_size: .
v_call: TRBV7-2
d_call: TRBD2

cdr3_nt: TGTGCCAGCACCCCCCAGGGCACAGATACGCAGTATTTT
cdr3_aa: CASTPQGTDTQYF
j_call: TRBJ2-3
clone_size: .
v_call: TRBV28
d_call: .

cdr3_nt: TGTGCCAGTAGGGGCGGGACAGCGGACACTGAAGCTTTCTTT
cdr3_aa: CASRGGTADTEAFF
j_call: TRBJ1-1
clone_size: .
v_call: TRBV19
d_call: TRBD1

cdr3_nt: TGTGCCAGCAGCTTTTCACAGGGGTATGGCTACACCTTC
cdr3_aa: CASSFSQGYGYTF
j_call: TRBJ1-2
clone_size: .
v_call: TRBV7-3
d_call: TRBD1

cdr3_nt: TGTGCCTGGAGCATCGGAGGGGGCCAGGAAGCTTTCTTT
cdr3_aa: CAWSIGGGQEAFF
j_call: TRBJ1-1
clone_size: .
v_call: TRBV30
d_call: TRBD1

cdr3_nt: TGTGCCAGCAGCTTGAGTAGCGGGTACAATGAGCAGTTCTTC
cdr3_aa: CASSLSSGYNEQFF
j_call: TRBJ2-1
clone_size: .
v_call: TRBV7-3
d_call: TRBD2

cdr3_nt: TGTGCCAGCAGGCCCGACAAATCCGGGGGAAATGAGCAGTTCTTC
cdr3_aa: CASRPDKSGGNEQFF
j_call: TRBJ2-1
clone_size: once
v_call: TRBV21-1
d_call: .

cdr3_nt: TGCGCCAGCAGCCTATCACAGGGGAGTTTCTACGAGCAGTACTTC
cdr3_aa: CASSLSQGSFYEQYF
j_call: TRBJ2-7
clone_size: .
v_call: TRBV4-3
d_call: TRBD1

cdr3_nt: TGTGCCAGCAGTTTAATTGCAGGGGGAACTGGAAACACCATATATTTT
cdr3_aa: CASSLIAGGTGNTIYF
j_call: TRBJ1-3
clone_size: once
v_call: TRBV28
d_call: TRBD1

cdr3_nt: TGTGCCAGCAGTTCGACAGGGGAAGGAAACACCATATATTTT
cdr3_aa: CASSSTGEGNTIYF
j_call: TRBJ1-3
clone_size: .
v_call: TRBV28
d_call: TRBD1

cdr3_nt: TGTGCCAGCAGCGCTACCGGGACTACACAAGAGACCCAGTACTTC
cdr3_aa: CASSATGTTQETQYF
j_call: TRBJ2-5
clone_size: .
v_call: TRBV7-7
d_call: TRBD2

cdr3_nt: TGTGCCAGCAGCACCCACAGTACCTCCTACGAGCAGTACTTC
cdr3_aa: CASSTHSTSYEQYF
j_call: TRBJ2-7
clone_size: once
v_call: TRBV7-9
d_call: .

cdr3_nt: TGTGCCAGCAGTGGTTGGGGACAGGGTTCCTACGAGCAGTACTTC
cdr3_aa: CASSGWGQGSYEQYF
j_call: TRBJ2-7
clone_size: .
v_call: TRBV2
d_call: TRBD1

cdr3_nt: TGTGCCAGCAGCCCGCGGGACTACTCCTACGAGCAGTACTTC
cdr3_aa: CASSPRDYSYEQYF
j_call: TRBJ2-7
clone_size: once
v_call: TRBV11-1
d_call: TRBD2

cdr3_nt: TGTGCCAGCAGTCCAGGACTCCTCTCCTACAATGAGCAGTTCTTC
cdr3_aa: CASSPGLLSYNEQFF
j_call: TRBJ2-1
clone_size: .
v_call: TRBV6-5
d_call: .

cdr3_nt: TGCGCCAGCAGCTTGGGGGCTCTTGCAGGGGACGGCTACACCTTC
cdr3_aa: CASSLGALAGDGYTF
j_call: TRBJ1-2
clone_size: .
v_call: TRBV5-1
d_call: .

cdr3_nt: TGTGCCAGCATAGCCAGGGGCGTCCACGAGCAGTACTTC
cdr3_aa: CASIARGVHEQYF
j_call: TRBJ2-7
clone_size: once
v_call: TRBV25-1
d_call: .

cdr3_nt: TGTGCCAGTAGTGACAGGGGCAGGGGAAGTGGAACTGAAGCTTTCTTT
cdr3_aa: CASSDRGRGSGTEAFF
j_call: TRBJ1-1
clone_size: .
v_call: TRBV19
d_call: TRBD1

cdr3_nt: TGCGCCAGCAGCCGGACCGGACAGTACACCTACAATGAGCAGTTCTTC
cdr3_aa: CASSRTGQYTYNEQFF
j_call: TRBJ2-1
clone_size: few
v_call: TRBV4-3
d_call: .

cdr3_nt: TGCGCCAGCAGCGCCGGGACAGTCAATGAGCAGTTCTTC
cdr3_aa: CASSAGTVNEQFF
j_call: TRBJ2-1
clone_size: once
v_call: TRBV5-1
d_call: TRBD1

cdr3_nt: TGTGCCAGCAGCCGGGGGAGTCAGCATGAGCAGTTCTTC
cdr3_aa: CASSRGSQHEQFF
j_call: TRBJ2-1
clone_size: .
v_call: TRBV11-3
d_call: .

cdr3_nt: TGTGCCAGTTCCAACGGGGTTAGCACAGATACGCAGTATTTT
cdr3_aa: CASSNGVSTDTQYF
j_call: TRBJ2-3
clone_size: .
v_call: TRBV6-4
d_call: .

cdr3_nt: TGTGCCAGCAGGCGGGGGGGATTAGAAAAACTGTTTTTT
cdr3_aa: CASRRGGLEKLFF
j_call: TRBJ1-4
clone_size: .
v_call: TRBV6-1
d_call: .